These 10 T cell receptor beta chains originate from one sample sequenced in a study of cytomegalovirus exposure and HLA in healthy donors. PCR involved 60 Vbeta and 13 Jbeta primers. The protocol was immunoSEQ multiplex PCR, while the TCRdb copy is restricted to in-frame clones and leaves out a portion. The repertoire consists of roughly 200,000 clones, with about 80% occurring once and the leading ten covering more than 0.45%. The material sequenced was PBMCs. The receptors shown here come from a woman aged 40 to 50 in good health and CMV-seronegative.

The chain carries TRBV4-3 and TRBJ2-7; possibly TRBD2 for D (5 bases). This CDR3 is 15 amino acids long. Trimming left V 0 bases short and J 0 bases short, with 9 bases between. CDR1 LGHNA and CDR2 YSLEER come from the germline V gene. The CDR3 here is CASSQEAASSYEQYF. The CDR3 nucleotides read TGCGCCAGCAGCCAAGAAGCGGCCAGCTCCTACGAGCAGTACTTC.

This clone was detected only a few times. The J gene is TRBJ1-4, the V gene TRBV5-1; 7 positions agree with TRBD1. Losses at the gene ends were 1 base for V and 5 bases for J; bases not matched to a gene: 2. CDR1 and CDR2 (germline): SGHRS, YFSETQ. The CDR3 is 14 amino acids. CDR3 bases: TGCGCCAGCAGCTTGTCGACAGGGAATGAAAAACTGTTTTTT. Amino acid sequence: CASSLSTGNEKLFF.

CDR3 nucleotide sequence: TGCGCCAGCAGCTCACAGGGTGAGACTGAAGCTTTCTTT. It translates to CASSSQGETEAFF. The chain employs TRBV5-1 and TRBJ1-1; D is possibly TRBD1 (6 bases). Per the germline V gene, CDR1 is SGHRS and CDR2 is YFSETQ. Trimming left V 3 bases short and J 5 bases short, with 11 bases between. This CDR3 contains 13 residues.

This clone was recorded once. J is TRBJ2-1 and V is TRBV2; 11 bases line up with TRBD2. With V trimmed by 0 bases and J by 8 bases, 9 bases remained unmatched. This CDR3 spans 17 amino acids. Germline V gene sequence: CDR1 SNHLY, CDR2 FYNNEI. The CDR3 loop is CASSEAVILAGADEQFF. CDR3 nucleotide sequence: TGTGCCAGCAGTGAAGCGGTTATACTAGCGGGGGCTGATGAGCAGTTCTTC.

J is TRBJ2-1 and V is TRBV30, with D possibly TRBD2 on 6 matching bases. Looked up from germline, CDR1 is GTSNPN and CDR2 is SVGIG (reference sequence). The CDR3 has 14 residues. V lost 6 bases and J lost 3, with 15 bases in between. This CDR3 reads CACVTRRGYNEQFF. The CDR3 bases are TGTGCCTGCGTCACAAGGCGGGGCTACAATGAGCAGTTCTTC.

This clone was counted between two and nine times. The chain recombines TRBV7-9 with TRBJ2-7; 7 nucleotides agree with TRBD1. The junction had 7 bases not matched to a gene; V was cut back by 5 bases and J by 3 bases. Germline CDR1 and CDR2: SEHNR and FQNEAQ (reference sequence). This CDR3 contains 14 residues. The DNA for the CDR3 is TGTGCCAGCAGCCGTTGGGACAGTGACTACGAGCAGTACTTC. Translated: CASSRWDSDYEQYF.

The rearrangement joins TRBV30 to TRBJ2-1; D remains ambiguous. From germline, CDR1 is GTSNPN and CDR2 SVGIG (reference sequence). V dropped 4 bases and J dropped 7 bases, with 8 bases sitting between them. CDR3 size: 11 residues. The CDR3 is CAWTPRNEQFF. CDR3 sequence (DNA): TGTGCCTGGACCCCTCGGAATGAGCAGTTCTTC.

This clone was seen just once. The CDR3 DNA is TGTGCCAGCAGGGGCAGTAGGGGTGAGCAGTTCTTC. Its translation is CASRGSRGEQFF. The V call is TRBV6-1, the J call TRBJ2-1; D is perhaps TRBD1 (5 bases). CDR3 length: 12 amino acids. V was cut by 6 bases and J by 9 bases, with 12 bases left in between. Germline assignment: CDR1 MNHNS and CDR2 SASEGT.

This chain connects TRBV27 to TRBJ2-7; 11 nucleotides match TRBD1. CDR1 is MNHEY and CDR2 is SMNVEV in the germline V gene (reference sequence). V lost 2 bases, J lost 5 bases, and 5 bases stayed unmatched. The CDR3 is 15 residues long. The CDR3 DNA reads TGTGCCAGCAGTTTAGGGACAGGGGGAAGAAACGAGCAGTACTTC. It specifies CASSLGTGGRNEQYF.

The chain has TRBV27 and TRBJ1-5; D is perhaps TRBD1 (6 bases). The CDR3 covers 14 residues. Trimming took off 4 bases at V and 5 bases at J, with 12 bases between the two ends. Germline lookup yields CDR1 MNHEY and CDR2 SMNVEV (reference sequence). CDR3 amino acids: CASSWGGPDQPQHF. The CDR3 DNA reads as TGTGCCAGCAGTTGGGGGGGCCCTGATCAGCCCCAGCATTTT.